Detailed here is one TCR beta chain. The antigen is undetermined. Unrecorded immune exposures were likely, despite nominal health at sampling. This entry belongs to a study of cytomegalovirus exposure and HLA in healthy donors. Points from the study as a whole: Around 18,000 TCR beta sequences were associated with HLA alleles at 0.05 false discovery rate in a later analysis.

In the PCR, 60 Vbeta and 13 Jbeta primers were used. TCRdb's table, derived via immunoSEQ multiplex PCR, lists solely in-frame clones and lacks some. This table holds 180,000 or so clones, roughly three quarters found once. The germline gives CDR1 SGHKS, CDR2 YYEKEE (reference sequence). J was trimmed by 7 bases and V by 5 bases; bases with no gene match: 18. CDR3 length equals 17 residues. The sample consisted of PBMCs. The chain recombines TRBV5-5 with TRBJ2-7; 10 bases line up with TRBD1. The source of this sequence is a woman aged 30 to 39 in good health and CMV-seropositive. The CDR3 region has the DNA TGTGCCAGCAGACAGGGGGGGACGGGACAGGGGTCTGGGGAGCAGTACTTC. Translated, it gives CASRQGGTGQGSGEQYF.